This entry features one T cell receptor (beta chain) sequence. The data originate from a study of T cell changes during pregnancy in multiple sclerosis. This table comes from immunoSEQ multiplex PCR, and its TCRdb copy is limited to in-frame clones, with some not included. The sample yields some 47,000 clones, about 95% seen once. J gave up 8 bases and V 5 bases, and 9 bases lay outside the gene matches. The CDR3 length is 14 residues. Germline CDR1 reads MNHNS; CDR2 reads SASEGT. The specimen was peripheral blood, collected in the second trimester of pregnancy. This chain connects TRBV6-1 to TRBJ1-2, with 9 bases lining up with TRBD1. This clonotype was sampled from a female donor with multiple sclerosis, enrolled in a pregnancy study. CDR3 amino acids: CASSRATGGDGYTF. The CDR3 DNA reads TGTGCCAGCAGTCGAGCTACAGGGGGCGACGGCTACACCTTC.